The 5 T cell receptor beta chains reported below all come from one sample, sequenced in a study of blood T cells in healthy people across ages. Primers used in a second PCR of roughly 6 to 11 cycles were a sample-barcoded 5' primer and a J-beta primer mix. One entry per CDR3 protein, called by TCRdb with MiXCR from the 5' RACE reads. The data show 700,000 or so distinct CDR3 sequences, 22% seen once. Source material: blood. All receptors derive from a man between 65 and 85 years old in good health.

This chain links TRBV29-1 with TRBJ2-5; TRBD2 might be the D (6 bases). Germline CDR1 reads SQVTM; CDR2 reads ANQGSEA. The V end was cut by 4 bases, the J end by 1 base, with 13 bases between. This CDR3 has 14 amino acids. The CDR3 spells CSVAEGGIQETQYF. The DNA of the CDR3 is TGCAGCGTTGCTGAGGGAGGTATCCAAGAGACCCAGTACTTC.

The sample holds many counts of this clonotype. The J gene is TRBJ2-7, the V gene TRBV12-3 or TRBV12-4; D tentatively fits TRBD1 or TRBD2 (6 bases each). Trimming stripped 3 bases from V and 3 bases from J, with 9 bases between. This CDR3 is built from 13 residues. This chain's CDR3 is CASSLGGSYEQYF. The CDR3 nucleotides read TGTGCCAGCAGTTTGGGGGGCAGCTACGAGCAGTACTTC.

This clonotype was observed a handful of times. CDR3 sequence reads: CAWSGDPLNQPQHF. In DNA, the CDR3 is TGTGCCTGGAGTGGTGACCCACTCAATCAGCCCCAGCATTTT. This chain uses TRBV30 with TRBJ1-5; no firm D call. Germline CDR1 and CDR2: GTSNPN and SVGIG (reference sequence). The CDR3 loop spans 14 amino acids. V was pared by 1 base and J by 3 bases, with 10 bases between.

This chain joins TRBV18 and TRBJ1-1, with TRBD1 as a possible D gene (5 bases). Trimming cost V 3 bases and J 1 base, with 15 bases left between them. The length of the CDR3 is 16 residues. CDR1 is KGHSH, CDR2 LQKENI, per germline. CDR3 sequence (DNA): TGTGCCAGCTCACCTATCCAGACAGCACCGAACACTGAAGCTTTCTTT. Its protein is CASSPIQTAPNTEAFF.

This clonotype was observed a single time. No conserved phenylalanine or tryptophan ends this CDR3, so it is likely a read error. This sequence joins TRBV12-3 or TRBV12-4 and TRBJ1-3; D remains unclear. The CDR3 is 13 residues long. CDR3 sequence (DNA): TGCGCCAGTTGTCTGTCAGCTGGAAACACCATATATCTT. Its translation: CASCLSAGNTIYL.